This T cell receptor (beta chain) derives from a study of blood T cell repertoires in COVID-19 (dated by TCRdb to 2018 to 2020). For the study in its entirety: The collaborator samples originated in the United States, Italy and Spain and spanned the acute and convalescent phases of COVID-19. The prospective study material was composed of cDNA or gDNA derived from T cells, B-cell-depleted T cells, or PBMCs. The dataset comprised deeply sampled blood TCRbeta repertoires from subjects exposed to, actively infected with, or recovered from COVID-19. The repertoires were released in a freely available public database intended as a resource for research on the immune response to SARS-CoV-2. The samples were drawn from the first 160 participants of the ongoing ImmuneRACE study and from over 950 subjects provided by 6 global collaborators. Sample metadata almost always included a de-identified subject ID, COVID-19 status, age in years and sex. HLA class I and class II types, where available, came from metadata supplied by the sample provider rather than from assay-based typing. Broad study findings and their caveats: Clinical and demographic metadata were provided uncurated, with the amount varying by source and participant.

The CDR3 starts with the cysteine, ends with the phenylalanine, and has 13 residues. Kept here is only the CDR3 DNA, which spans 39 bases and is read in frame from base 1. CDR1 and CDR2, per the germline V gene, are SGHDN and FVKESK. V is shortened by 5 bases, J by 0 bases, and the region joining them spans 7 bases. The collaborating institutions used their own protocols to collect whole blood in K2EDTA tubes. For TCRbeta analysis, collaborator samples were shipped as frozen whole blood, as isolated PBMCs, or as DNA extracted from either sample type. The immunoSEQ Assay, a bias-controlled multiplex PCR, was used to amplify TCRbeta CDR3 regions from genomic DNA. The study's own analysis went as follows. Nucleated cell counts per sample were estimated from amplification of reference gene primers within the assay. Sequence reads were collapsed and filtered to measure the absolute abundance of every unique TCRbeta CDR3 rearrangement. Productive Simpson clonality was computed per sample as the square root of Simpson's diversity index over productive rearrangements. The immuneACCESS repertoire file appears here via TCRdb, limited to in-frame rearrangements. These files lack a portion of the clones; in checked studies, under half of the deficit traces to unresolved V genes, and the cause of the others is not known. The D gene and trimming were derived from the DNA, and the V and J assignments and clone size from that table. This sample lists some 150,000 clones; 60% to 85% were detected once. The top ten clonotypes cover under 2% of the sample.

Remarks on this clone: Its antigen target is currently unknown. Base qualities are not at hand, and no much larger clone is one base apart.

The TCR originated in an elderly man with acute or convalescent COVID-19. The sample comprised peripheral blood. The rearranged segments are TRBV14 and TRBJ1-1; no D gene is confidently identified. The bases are TGTGCCAGCAGCTCGGGGTTGAACACTGAAGCTTTCTTT. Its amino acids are CASSSGLNTEAFF.